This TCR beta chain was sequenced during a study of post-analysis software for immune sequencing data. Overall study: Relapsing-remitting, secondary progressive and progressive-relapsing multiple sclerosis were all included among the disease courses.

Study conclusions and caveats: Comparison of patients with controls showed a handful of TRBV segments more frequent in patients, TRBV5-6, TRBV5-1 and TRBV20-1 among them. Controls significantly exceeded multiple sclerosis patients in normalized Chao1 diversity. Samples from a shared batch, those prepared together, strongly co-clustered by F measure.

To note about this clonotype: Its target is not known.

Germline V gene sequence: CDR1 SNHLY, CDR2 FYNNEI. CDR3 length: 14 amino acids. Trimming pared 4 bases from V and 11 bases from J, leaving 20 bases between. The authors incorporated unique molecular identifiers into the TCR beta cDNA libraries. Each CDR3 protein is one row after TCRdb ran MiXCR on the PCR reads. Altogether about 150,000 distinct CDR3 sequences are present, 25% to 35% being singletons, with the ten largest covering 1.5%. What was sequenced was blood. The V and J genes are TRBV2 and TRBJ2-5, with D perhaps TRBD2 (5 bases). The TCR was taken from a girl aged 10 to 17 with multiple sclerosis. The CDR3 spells CASSGISANNEQYF. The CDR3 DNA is TGTGCCAGCAGTGGAATTAGCGCAAACAATGAGCAGTACTTC.